This TCR beta chain was identified during a study of beta chain features in type 1 diabetes. Notes on the study in general: Across all four CD4+ subsets, people with type 1 diabetes showed modestly shorter TCRB CDR3s. Junctions at VDJ sites from type 1 diabetes patients had fewer insertions and more deletions.

This clone came up a few times. What it binds is not known. Unmatched junction bases numbered 7, after V lost 3 bases and J lost 6 bases. This CDR3 is 15 amino acids long. Looked up from germline, CDR1 is KGHSH and CDR2 is LQKENI. Since all of the isolated RNA was reverse transcribed, expressed TCRB transcripts were what got sequenced. Naive, central memory and regulatory T cell samples produced a mean of approximately 3.9 million reads. TCRdb's copy holds only in-frame clones and misses some; the assay was immunoSEQ multiplex PCR. Of approximately 730,000 clones in the sample, around 15% were seen once.

The sequence was obtained from a man in his late teens or twenties with type 1 diabetes. The sequencing input was naive CD4+ T cells from blood. The chain combines TRBV18 with TRBJ2-3; 9 bases line up with TRBD1. The CDR3 loop reads CASSPGQGRMDTQYF. CDR3 sequence (DNA): TGTGCCAGCTCACCTGGACAGGGGAGGATGGATACGCAGTATTTT. The full variable domain, in which reference TRBV18 and TRBJ2-3 provide the parts outside the CDR3, is NAGVMQNPRHLVRRRGQEARLRCSPMKGHSHVYWYRQLPEEGLKFMVYLQKENIIDESGMPKERFSAEFPKEGPSILRIQQVVRGDSAAYFCASSPGQGRMDTQYFGPGTRLTVL.